Given below is one T cell receptor beta chain in context. Antigen specificity is unknown. The record originates from a study of T-cell memory formation after mild COVID-19. With 4 bases removed from V and 4 bases from J, the gap between germline ends came to 13 bases. The CDR3 sequence is 14 residues long. The germline V gene encodes CDR1 MDHEN and CDR2 SYDVKM. Each CDR3 protein gets one entry after TCRdb re-called the 5' RACE reads with MiXCR. The sample carries about 350,000 distinct CDR3 sequences, roughly 15% recorded once. The study's findings and limits: Second-wave clones peaking on day 37 lacked confirmed SARS-CoV-2 specificity.

The TCR originated in a man aged 18 to 30 who had mild COVID-19 (a few samples of this study predate the infection). Cell type and time point are not known. The sample taken for sequencing was PBMCs or a T cell subset sorted from them (not recorded which). The chain combines TRBV28 with TRBJ2-5; maybe TRBD2 (5 bases). The CDR3 reads CASSSYLGRETQYF. CDR3 DNA sequence: TGTGCCAGCAGTTCCTACCTGGGGAGAGAGACCCAGTACTTC.